This TCR beta chain derives from a study of blood T cell repertoires in COVID-19. Study-level background: Donors in the United States, Italy and Spain gave samples during acute or convalescent COVID-19.

The germline V gene encodes CDR1 MDHEN and CDR2 SYDVKM. V shed 4 bases and J shed 2 bases, with 7 bases lying between them. The CDR3 length is 13 residues. TCRdb's table, derived via immunoSEQ multiplex PCR, lists solely in-frame clones and lacks some. The sample yields over 60,000 clones, roughly three quarters seen once. This sequence was found in a human donor in a cohort sampled during active COVID-19. The sample comprised peripheral blood. The genes are TRBV28 and TRBJ2-3; D gene ambiguous. DNA of the CDR3: TGTGCCAGCAGTTATCTTCCCACAGATACGCAGTATTTT. Protein sequence: CASSYLPTDTQYF.